Listed below are T cell receptor beta chains from one sample, sequenced in a study of OX40 agonist ivuxolimab in advanced cancers. The protocol was immunoSEQ multiplex PCR, while the TCRdb copy is restricted to in-frame clones and leaves out a portion. The top ten clones hold approximately 0.99% of a sample with around 56,000 clones, roughly nine tenths of them seen once. The starting material was CD4+ or CD8+ T cells sorted from blood, obtained in a trial of the OX40 agonist ivuxolimab. All receptors derive from an adult with an advanced solid tumor such as melanoma, head and neck, liver or kidney cancer. The CDR3 runs from the conserved cysteine through the conserved F or W. A D gene is named only where the DNA matches it firmly. Not every row has a clone size; where given, it reads once, few, many or a size class.

D gene	V gene	J gene	clone size	CDR3 DNA	CDR3 protein
TRBD1	TRBV10-2	TRBJ2-7	NA	TGCGCCAGCAGTCTGCCGGACAGGGGGTACGAGCAGTACTTC	CASSLPDRGYEQYF
TRBD2	TRBV28	TRBJ2-1	NA	TGTGCCAGCAGTTTAAGGTTCCTAGCGGGACGGGTCTTCTTC	CASSLRFLAGRVFF
NA	TRBV4-3	TRBJ2-1	NA	TGCGCCAGCAGCCACCTCCGGCCCAATGAGCAGTTCTTC	CASSHLRPNEQFF
TRBD2	TRBV4-1	TRBJ2-7	NA	TGCGCCAGCAGCCGAGAACTAGCGGGAGACCCCTACGAGCAGTACTTC	CASSRELAGDPYEQYF
NA	TRBV27	TRBJ1-2	NA	TGTGCCAGCAGTTTATCACATACAGGGTATGGCTACACCTTC	CASSLSHTGYGYTF
TRBD1	TRBV19	TRBJ2-2	NA	TGTGCCAGCAAAGGCGGGCGGGACAGGGACACCGGGGAGCTGTTTTTT	CASKGGRDRDTGELFF
TRBD1	TRBV29-1	TRBJ2-2	NA	TGCAGCGTTCACGGGACAGGGAACACCGGGGAGCTGTTTTTT	CSVHGTGNTGELFF
TRBD1	TRBV5-4	TRBJ2-3	NA	TGTGCCAGCAGCTTGGAGGGGGCCCTCACAGATACGCAGTATTTT	CASSLEGALTDTQYF
TRBD1	TRBV14	TRBJ1-2	once	TGTGCCAGCAGCCGTGGGACAGGGCTTCCCTTATCCTATGGCTACACCTTC	CASSRGTGLPLSYGYTF
NA	TRBV12-5	TRBJ1-1	NA	TGTGCTAGTGGTTTTTCGATTGGGTGGAACGAGACTGAAGCTTTCTTT	CASGFSIGWNETEAFF
NA	TRBV28	TRBJ2-1	NA	TGTGCCAGCAGTTTGGGAGAGGGGGGCCGCGATGAGCAGTTCTTC	CASSLGEGGRDEQFF
TRBD1	TRBV2	TRBJ2-5	NA	TGTGCCAGCAGTGACGGACGGACAGGGGAGGAGACCCAGTACTTC	CASSDGRTGEETQYF
TRBD1	TRBV6-5	TRBJ1-1	NA	TGTGCCAGCAGCCGACAGGGGAGAACTGAAGCTTTCTTT	CASSRQGRTEAFF
TRBD1	TRBV7-9	TRBJ2-7	NA	TGTGCCAGCAGCTTGACAGGGGGCTCCTACGAGCAGTACTTC	CASSLTGGSYEQYF
TRBD1	TRBV2	TRBJ2-5	NA	TGTGCCAGCAGTGAACAGGGACAGGGGGCAGGGGAGACCCAGTACTTC	CASSEQGQGAGETQYF
TRBD1	TRBV7-2	TRBJ2-7	once	TGTGCCAGCAGCTTAGTAGCTCCCCGCCAGGGGGCAGCCTACGAGCAGTACTTC	CASSLVAPRQGAAYEQYF
NA	TRBV19	TRBJ1-1	NA	TGTGCCAGTATCCAACGATCCGAGGCGAACACTGAAGCTTTCTTT	CASIQRSEANTEAFF
NA	TRBV10-3	TRBJ1-1	few	TGTGCCATCAGCACCACAGGGCCGGACACTGAAGCTTTCTTT	CAISTTGPDTEAFF